This TCR beta chain came from a study of shared clonotypes between healthy human individuals (dated by TCRdb to between 2020 and 2021). Notes on the research overall: The cohort comprised a couple of women and a few men aged 18 to 49 years. Per donor, three plates each were used for CD4 naive and CD4 memory, two for CD8 naive, and one for CD8 memory. To estimate repertoire size and how much clonotype sharing occurs between individuals, the study deeply sequenced the blood TCR repertoires of about five healthy adults. To increase sequencing depth and limit assay-specific biases, TCR repertoire library preparation and sequencing were carried out by different laboratories using diverse techniques. Between about 0.9 and 10 billion PBMCs per donor were obtained by leukapheresis.

The donors were healthy, HIV-negative adults with no recently reported acute infections or vaccinations. Only Caucasian adults living in Nashville, Tennessee, USA were represented among the donors. Magnetic negative selection was used to enrich CD4+ T cells, after which naive cells were positively selected on CD45RA and the negative fraction became the memory subset. Blood was obtained by leukapheresis, after which PBMCs were separated by Ficoll-Histopaque density gradient centrifugation and cryopreserved in liquid nitrogen vapor phase. Analytical flow cytometry was used to check the purity and quantity of each magnetically sorted T cell population. Genomic DNA was isolated from every sorted fraction and measured by UV absorbance on a Nanodrop 2000c. Results and caveats for the whole study, not just this receptor: Pairwise subsampling led to the expectation that sequencing depth would affect the degree of clonotype sharing among donors. Estimated clonotype richness was generally larger for naive than for memory subsets. Across four donors, 4.5% to 6.5% of naive CD4, approximately 3.6% of naive CD8, roughly 2.3% of memory CD4, and about 0.4% of memory CD8 clonotypes were shared. Clonotypes shared by all four sorted-subset donors showed higher generation probabilities than non-shared clonotypes. The small number of donors limited the genetic and exposure-history diversity represented. Even with the large sequencing depth, rarefaction of the sorted-subset datasets indicated that sequencing was incomplete. Sampling was restricted to blood, and TCR repertoires in tissues likely differ from the TCR repertoires found in blood.

Trimming leaves V shorter by 8 bases and J shorter by 6 bases, with the junction holding 8 bases beyond the gene matches. Looking up the germline V gene yields CDR1 SGHVS and CDR2 FNYEAQ. Counted from cysteine to phenylalanine, this CDR3 has 15 amino acids. The only DNA kept is the CDR3, 45 bases in frame from the first base. A few counts support this clone. Its antigen is currently not known. One base away there is no much larger clone; base qualities are not given. TCR CDR3 regions were amplified from genomic DNA by multiplex PCR using the deep immunoSEQ assay. Extracted genomic DNA from each cell subset was spread evenly across all wells of several immunoSEQ 96-well plates, with each plate serving as a replicate. For sorted subsets, each replicate PCR was loaded with about 0.2 ug genomic DNA, equivalent to 30,000 or so T cell genomes. Purified libraries were quantified with a Qubit 3.0 fluorometer, sized on a Bioanalyzer 2100, and re-quantified with the KAPA Library Quantification kit. Every immunoSEQ 96-well plate was sequenced on a separate single-read 150-cycle Illumina NextSeq 550 flow cell. The authors' analysis ran thus. Because the immunoSEQ output held only junctional sequences and lacked quality scores, the filtering could not match the filtering applied to full-length reads. Sequences were annotated with PyIR, a Python wrapper for IgBLAST v1.9, and V/J genes and CDR3 were assigned using IMGT germline references. Reads were filtered out if the reads had weak V/J assignments (E-value above 1e-6), no CDR3, stop codons, out-of-frame junctions, or ambiguous translated residues. V3J clonotypes were defined as sequences sharing the same inferred V gene, J gene, and CDR3 amino acid sequence. Percentage overlap between repertoires was computed as shared unique clonotypes divided by the size of the smaller repertoire. RTK rarefaction, the Chao1 estimator, and Recon v2.1 estimates of unobserved clonotypes were used to assess repertoire richness. Generation probabilities for all TCRbeta clonotypes obtained by the gDNA method from a few donors were computed using OLGA. TCRdb holds this immuneACCESS table with in-frame rearrangements only. Some clones are missing; in checked studies, unresolved V genes explain under half, and the rest has no known cause. V and J calls and clone size are copied from that table; D and trimming were computed from the DNA. This sample gives some 1,400,000 clones in total; roughly 97% of them show up just once. The ten top clones hold approximately 1% of the sample.

Sequencing was carried out using naive CD4+ T cells sorted from blood. Taken with the paper, the label for cell subset or site translates to: CD45RA+ positively selected. The sequence joins TRBV7-6 to TRBJ2-1; TRBD2 agrees with 12 junctional bases. The sequence was collected from a man aged 25-40 years in good health. The nucleotides read TGTGCCAGCGGCCTACTAGCGGGAGGACTCAATGAGCAGTTCTTC. This sequence encodes CASGLLAGGLNEQFF.